The present T cell receptor beta chain was sequenced within a study of T-cell reconstitution after alpha-beta-depleted transplantation in children. V lost 2 bases, J lost 4 bases, and 8 bases lay in between. This CDR3 has 13 residues. Germline V gene sequence: CDR1 KGHSH, CDR2 LQKENI. This clonotype was seen more than once but under ten times. Unique molecular identifiers were used to barcode this TCRbeta library. TCRdb re-analysed the PCR reads in MiXCR, keeping a single row per CDR3 protein. The sample lists about 500,000 distinct CDR3 sequences; over 25% were seen once. The input for sequencing was PBMCs from the stem cell graft donor, taken from the stem cell graft. The clonotype was recovered from a human donor who donated a stem cell graft to a child with aplastic anemia. The chain has TRBV18 and TRBJ1-1; D ambiguous. The CDR3 protein is CASSPSLSTEAFF. CDR3 in DNA: TGTGCCAGCTCACCATCCCTTAGCACTGAAGCTTTCTTT.